Each of the 27 T cell receptor beta chains below was sequenced from the same sample in a study of cytomegalovirus exposure and HLA in healthy donors. PCR involved 60 Vbeta and 13 Jbeta primers. Assay used: immunoSEQ multiplex PCR; TCRdb lists only in-frame clones, some missing. There are 250,000 or so clones in the sample; 75% to 85% occur only once, and 7% to 9% lies in the top ten. The specimen sequenced was PBMCs. The source is a woman aged 60-75 years in good health and CMV-seropositive.

V and J are TRBV19 and TRBJ1-1, with D possibly TRBD1 on 6 matching bases. Trimming removed 5 bases at V and 6 bases at J, with 16 bases between. This CDR3 region has 14 residues. Germline-derived CDR1 and CDR2 are LNHDA and SQIVND (reference sequence). The CDR3 loop is CASSPQGTRAEAFF. CDR3 coding DNA: TGTGCCAGTAGTCCCCAGGGGACGAGGGCTGAAGCTTTCTTT.

This clone was counted only a few times. This chain connects TRBV7-9 to TRBJ2-5; 9 nucleotides agree with TRBD1. The V and J ends lost 1 base and 4 bases, in that order; junction bases with no gene match: 4. Germline V gene lookup returns CDR1 SEHNR and CDR2 FQNEAQ (reference sequence). This CDR3 region has 15 residues. CDR3 nucleotide sequence: TGTGCCAGCAGCTTAGGGGTGACAGGGGGAGAGACCCAGTACTTC. Its translation: CASSLGVTGGETQYF.

V is TRBV4-1 and J is TRBJ2-7; D call uncertain. Germline CDR1 reads MGHRA; CDR2 reads YSYEKL. V lost 0 bases and J 0 bases, leaving 9 bases between the germline ends. The CDR3 sequence is 15 residues long. The CDR3 is CASSQEGISSYEQYF. DNA for the CDR3: TGCGCCAGCAGCCAAGAGGGCATCAGCTCCTACGAGCAGTACTTC.

This clone was seen only a few times. The chain carries TRBV6-1 and TRBJ1-2; D might be TRBD1 (5 bases). The CDR3 has 15 residues. Trimming removed 0 bases at V and 4 bases at J, with 12 bases between. CDR1 MNHNS and CDR2 SASEGT come from the germline V gene. For the CDR3, the DNA is TGTGCCAGCAGTGAAGCGCTAGAACAGGCCTATGGCTACACCTTC. Encoded protein: CASSEALEQAYGYTF.

This clone was counted once. V and J are TRBV5-1 and TRBJ2-5, with 11 bases that match TRBD1. The germline CDR1 and CDR2 sequences are SGHRS and YFSETQ. CDR3 length equals 15 residues. With V trimmed by 0 bases and J by 5 bases, 3 bases remained unmatched. The CDR3 DNA follows: TGCGCCAGCAGCTTGGCCGGACAGGGGGCCGAGACCCAGTACTTC. Translation: CASSLAGQGAETQYF.

The chain links TRBV28 to TRBJ1-1; perhaps TRBD1 as D (5 bases). The V gene lost 7 bases and the J gene lost 1 base, with 16 bases spanning the gap. This CDR3 spans 15 amino acids. Germline V gene lookup returns CDR1 MDHEN and CDR2 SYDVKM. The CDR3: CASTPWGVSNTEAFF. The DNA of the CDR3 is TGTGCCAGCACCCCTTGGGGGGTCTCGAACACTGAAGCTTTCTTT. Drawing the rest from reference TRBV28 and TRBJ1-1, the complete variable domain is DVKVTQSSRYLVKRTGEKVFLECVQDMDHENMFWYRQDPGLGLRLIYFSYDVKMKEKGDIPEGYSVSREKKERFSLILESASTNQTSMYLCASTPWGVSNTEAFFGQGTRLTVV.

The rearrangement joins TRBV28 to TRBJ2-7; 9 bases fit TRBD1. Germline loops: CDR1 MDHEN, CDR2 SYDVKM. The V and J ends lost 5 bases and 5 bases, in that order; junction bases with no gene match: 10. The CDR3 contains 15 residues. This CDR3 reads CASSPLGQGKNEQYF. In nucleotides, the CDR3 is TGTGCCAGCAGTCCATTGGGACAGGGCAAGAACGAGCAGTACTTC.

In this sample, this clone turned up once. The CDR3 DNA is TGTGCCAGCAGCTTAGGGATGGGAGGGGGGGAAAACATTCAGTACTTC. This codes for CASSLGMGGGENIQYF. The chain recombines TRBV11-2 with TRBJ2-4; D perhaps matches TRBD2 (7 bases). Germline assignment: CDR1 SGHAT and CDR2 FQNNGV. V gave up 1 base and J gave up 5 bases, with 15 bases separating them. The CDR3 length is 16 residues. Drawing the rest from reference TRBV11-2 and TRBJ2-4, the complete variable domain is EAGVAQSPRYKIIEKRQSVAFWCNPISGHATLYWYQQILGQGPKLLIQFQNNGVVDDSQLPKDRFSAERLKGVDSTLKIQPAKLEDSAVYLCASSLGMGGGENIQYFGAGTRLSVL.

This sequence joins TRBV5-1 and TRBJ2-3; 9 nucleotides align to TRBD1. The ends lost 0 bases at V and 5 bases at J; junction bases unmatched: 1. Germline V gene lookup returns CDR1 SGHRS and CDR2 YFSETQ. The CDR3 runs to 14 residues. The CDR3 sequence is CASSLGQGEDTQYF. CDR3 nucleotides: TGCGCCAGCAGCTTGGGACAGGGGGAAGATACGCAGTATTTT.

V usage is TRBV5-1 and J usage is TRBJ1-1; 10 bases line up with TRBD1. CDR3 length: 15 residues. CDR1 and CDR2 (germline): SGHRS, YFSETQ. J lost 1 base, V lost 0 bases, and 0 bases had no gene match. The DNA of the CDR3 is TGCGCCAGCAGCTTGGGACAGGGGGCGAACACTGAAGCTTTCTTT. Protein: CASSLGQGANTEAFF.

V and J are TRBV7-9 and TRBJ2-7, with TRBD2 matching over 10 bases. V shed 4 bases and J 3 bases; nucleotides not matched to a gene: 6. Germline V gene data show CDR1 as SEHNR and CDR2 as FQNEAQ (reference sequence). The CDR3 is made up of 15 amino acids. CDR3 coding DNA: TGTGCCAGCAGCTCCTTAGCTAGCGGGAGCTACGAGCAGTACTTC. Protein sequence: CASSSLASGSYEQYF.

The J gene is TRBJ2-1, the V gene TRBV4-1; 7 positions match TRBD2. Germline values: CDR1 MGHRA, CDR2 YSYEKL. The length of the CDR3 is 15 residues. V lost 5 bases and J lost 2; bases outside the gene matches: 6. CDR3 DNA: TGCGCCAGCAGCTCTTGGACTAGTACCTACAATGAGCAGTTCTTC. Amino acids: CASSSWTSTYNEQFF.

The chain is built from TRBV29-1 and TRBJ2-1; D perhaps matches TRBD2 (6 bases). Between the trimmed V and J ends, which lost 6 bases and 6 bases, there was a span of 9 bases. Per the germline V gene, CDR1 is SQVTM and CDR2 is ANQGSEA. The length of the CDR3 is 11 residues. The CDR3 sequence: CSVPTSNEQFF. The CDR3 DNA follows: TGCAGCGTCCCGACTAGCAATGAGCAGTTCTTC.

V and J are TRBV11-2 and TRBJ2-7, with D possibly TRBD1 on 5 matching bases. Between the trimmed V and J ends, which lost 1 base and 2 bases, there was a span of 9 bases. Germline V gene data show CDR1 as SGHAT and CDR2 as FQNNGV. This CDR3 contains 14 residues. The CDR3 protein is CASSLVAGPYEQYF. The CDR3 DNA is TGTGCCAGCAGCTTAGTAGCAGGGCCCTACGAGCAGTACTTC. Supplemented by reference TRBV11-2 and TRBJ2-7, the full variable domain reads EAGVAQSPRYKIIEKRQSVAFWCNPISGHATLYWYQQILGQGPKLLIQFQNNGVVDDSQLPKDRFSAERLKGVDSTLKIQPAKLEDSAVYLCASSLVAGPYEQYFGPGTRLTVT.

The J gene is TRBJ1-1, the V gene TRBV5-1, with D perhaps matching TRBD1 (5 bases). Between the trimmed V and J ends, which lost 0 bases and 3 bases, there was a span of 12 bases. There are 15 residues in the CDR3. Germline CDR1 SGHRS, CDR2 YFSETQ. Written as DNA, the CDR3 is TGCGCCAGCAGCTTGGAAATGGCGGGGGACACTGAAGCTTTCTTT. Translation gives CASSLEMAGDTEAFF.

The chain carries TRBV21-1 and TRBJ1-4; the DNA was not used to check the table's D call, TRBD1. TRBV21-1 is a recognized pseudogene. CDR3 length equals 16 residues. CDR3 nucleotides: TGTGCCAGCAGCAAAGTTCAGGCCATTCCGAATGAAAAACTGTTTTTT. It translates to CASSKVQAIPNEKLFF.

CDR3 sequence: CARSLRQVNEKLFF. Here the CDR3 DNA reads TGTGCCAGAAGCTTAAGACAGGTTAATGAAAAACTGTTTTTT. The rearrangement joins TRBV5-3 to TRBJ1-4; TRBD1 might be the D (6 bases). TRBV5-3 qualifies as an ORF whose function is uncertain. The CDR3 spans 14 residues. V dropped 2 bases and J dropped 4 bases, with 9 bases sitting between them.

The chain joins TRBV28 to TRBJ1-2; 8 nucleotides agree with TRBD1. The CDR3 totals 12 residues. V lost 2 bases and J lost 8; bases outside the gene matches: 1. Germline CDR1 MDHEN, CDR2 SYDVKM. The CDR3 DNA is TGTGCCAGCAGTTTAGCAGGGGGCGGCTACACCTTC. Its protein product is CASSLAGGGYTF.

The chain carries TRBV19 and TRBJ2-5, with 8 bases identical to TRBD2. After removal of 2 bases from V and 6 bases from J, the junction contained 8 bases not matched to a gene. Germline V gene lookup returns CDR1 LNHDA and CDR2 SQIVND (reference sequence). The CDR3 loop spans 15 amino acids. CDR3 bases: TGTGCCAGTAGTATAACTAGCGGAACTCAGAAGACCCAGTACTTC. This codes for CASSITSGTQKTQYF.

The chain has TRBV2 and TRBJ2-2, with no clear D. V dropped 7 bases and J dropped 7 bases, with 13 bases sitting between them. CDR1 and CDR2 (germline): SNHLY, FYNNEI. This CDR3 is 13 amino acids long. CDR3 sequence (DNA): TGTGCCAGCACCCGAATAGAACTCGGGGAGCTGTTTTTT. Residues: CASTRIELGELFF.

V is TRBV10-3 and J is TRBJ1-3; 7 bases fit TRBD1. V trimming: 4 bases; J trimming: 1 base; junction bases outside the gene matches: 10. The germline gives CDR1 ENHRY, CDR2 SYGVKD. The CDR3 is 17 amino acids. The CDR3 here is CAISGLPDRPSGNTIYF. The DNA of the CDR3 is TGTGCCATCAGTGGTCTACCGGACAGGCCGTCTGGAAACACCATATATTTT.

The chain has TRBV28 and TRBJ2-1, with 12 bases identical to TRBD2. CDR3 length equals 15 residues. CDR1 and CDR2 from the germline V gene are MDHEN and SYDVKM. Trimming cost V 4 bases and J 8 bases; bases outside gene matches: 6. This chain's CDR3 is CASSSSGRALYEQFF. As DNA, the CDR3 is TGTGCCAGCAGTTCTAGCGGGAGGGCCTTATATGAGCAGTTCTTC.

The CDR3 bases are TGTGCCAGTAGTTTCGGGACAGGGGTCTACGAGCAGTACTTC. Its protein is CASSFGTGVYEQYF. The chain couples TRBV19 to TRBJ2-7; 10 positions match TRBD1. The CDR3 spans 14 residues. Germline V CDR1 and CDR2: LNHDA, SQIVND (reference sequence). Unmatched junction bases numbered 4, after V lost 5 bases and J lost 3 bases.

V usage is TRBV18 and J usage is TRBJ1-5; 7 bases match TRBD1. Looked up from germline, CDR1 is KGHSH and CDR2 is LQKENI. The CDR3 is 16 residues long. V trimming: 0 bases; J trimming: 1 base; junction bases outside the gene matches: 3. DNA of the CDR3: TGTGCCAGCTCACCACCGGGGGGACAGAGCAATCAGCCCCAGCATTTT. Protein: CASSPPGGQSNQPQHF.

J is TRBJ2-7 and V is TRBV6-1; 7 bases are shared with TRBD2. Germline-derived CDR1 and CDR2 are MNHNS and SASEGT. This CDR3 spans 20 amino acids. V trimming: 2 bases; J trimming: 7 bases; junction bases outside the gene matches: 26. For the CDR3, the DNA is TGTGCCAGCAGTGAACCTAGACGGAGTGGGCTCGGGCGGGAGAGTAGGGAGCAGTACTTC. This sequence encodes CASSEPRRSGLGRESREQYF.

CDR3 sequence: CAWSTGGLAAYNEQFF. CDR3 nucleotides: TGTGCCTGGAGTACGGGGGGGCTAGCGGCTTACAATGAGCAGTTCTTC. The chain carries TRBV30 and TRBJ2-1; TRBD2 matches at 8 bases. The CDR3 consists of 16 residues. V shed 2 bases, J shed 4 bases, and the junction held 10 bases outside the gene matches. In germline, CDR1 is GTSNPN, CDR2 SVGIG (reference sequence).

The genes are TRBV28 and TRBJ2-1; the D gene is possibly TRBD1 (5 bases). The CDR3 extends over 15 amino acids. CDR1 and CDR2 from the germline V gene are MDHEN and SYDVKM. Trimming shortened V by 6 bases and J by 4 bases, and 16 bases separated the two germline ends. The CDR3 here is CASSHTTEAYNEQFF. The CDR3 coding sequence is TGTGCCAGCAGCCATACGACAGAAGCATACAATGAGCAGTTCTTC. Drawing the rest from reference TRBV28 and TRBJ2-1, the complete variable domain is DVKVTQSSRYLVKRTGEKVFLECVQDMDHENMFWYRQDPGLGLRLIYFSYDVKMKEKGDIPEGYSVSREKKERFSLILESASTNQTSMYLCASSHTTEAYNEQFFGPGTRLTVL.